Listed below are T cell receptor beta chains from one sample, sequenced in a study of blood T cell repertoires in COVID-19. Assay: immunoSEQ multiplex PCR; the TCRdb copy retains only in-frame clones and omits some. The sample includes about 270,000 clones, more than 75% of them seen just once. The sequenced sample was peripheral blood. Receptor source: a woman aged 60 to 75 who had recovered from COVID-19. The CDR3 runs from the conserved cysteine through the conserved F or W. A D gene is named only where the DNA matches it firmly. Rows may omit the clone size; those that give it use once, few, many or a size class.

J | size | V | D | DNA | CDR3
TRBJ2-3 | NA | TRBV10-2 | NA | TGCGCCAGCAGTGCTGCGGGTTTGTTAGGTACGCAGTATTTT | CASSAAGLLGTQYF
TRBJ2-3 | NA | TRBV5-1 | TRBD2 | TGCGCCAGCAGCTTGGGAGGACTAGCGGGGGGGCTTGCAGATACGCAGTATTTT | CASSLGGLAGGLADTQYF
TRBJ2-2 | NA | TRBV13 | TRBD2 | TGTGCCAGCAGCTTAGGCGGCCTAGCGGGGGTCACCGGGGAGCTGTTTTTT | CASSLGGLAGVTGELFF
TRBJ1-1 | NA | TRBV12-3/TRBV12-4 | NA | TGTGCCAGCAGTTACAGGAGGGGCACTGAAGCTTTCTTT | CASSYRRGTEAFF
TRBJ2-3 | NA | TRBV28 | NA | TGTGCCAGCAGTATCCGGACTGGGGTTAGCACAGATACGCAGTATTTT | CASSIRTGVSTDTQYF
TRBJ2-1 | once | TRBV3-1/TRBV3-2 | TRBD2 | TGTGCCAGCAGCCAAGGACTAGCGAGGAATGAGCAGTTCTTC | CASSQGLARNEQFF
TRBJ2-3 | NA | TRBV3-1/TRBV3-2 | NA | TGTGCCAGCAGCCATCTATCGGGGGGCTGGGCTGGATGCACAGATACGCAGTATTTT | CASSHLSGGWAGCTDTQYF
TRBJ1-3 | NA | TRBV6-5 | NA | TGTGCCAGCAGGACCCGGAGGGACACCATATATTTT | CASRTRRDTIYF
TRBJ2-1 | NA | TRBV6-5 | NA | TGTGCCAGCGCGGGACAGATGTACAATGAGCAGTTCTTC | CASAGQMYNEQFF
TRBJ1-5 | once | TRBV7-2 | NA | TGTGCCAGCAGCACAAATAGCAATCAGCCCCAGCATTTT | CASSTNSNQPQHF
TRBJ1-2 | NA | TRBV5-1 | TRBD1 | TGCGCCAGCAGCTCTACAGGGGGCAACGATGGCTACACCTTC | CASSSTGGNDGYTF
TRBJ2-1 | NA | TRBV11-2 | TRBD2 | TGTGCCAGCAGCTTGCCAGCGGGGGTCTACAATGAGCAGTTCTTC | CASSLPAGVYNEQFF
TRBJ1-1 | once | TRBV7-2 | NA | TGTGCCAGCAGCTTAGCTATGGGGGCGCCGAACACTGAAGCTTTCTTT | CASSLAMGAPNTEAFF
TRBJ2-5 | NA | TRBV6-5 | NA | TGTGCCAGCTCCCGGGCCGGGGGAGAGACCCAGTACTTC | CASSRAGGETQYF
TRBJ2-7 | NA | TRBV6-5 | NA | TGTGCCAGCAGTTACTCATCAGGGCCCTCCTACGAGCAGTACTTC | CASSYSSGPSYEQYF
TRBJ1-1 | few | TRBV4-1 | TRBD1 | TGCGCCAGCAGCCACCGGGACAGGGGAAACACTGAAGCTTTCTTT | CASSHRDRGNTEAFF
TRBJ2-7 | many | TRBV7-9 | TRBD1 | TGTGCCAGCAGCTTCCCGCCGGGGACAGGGGGCTACGAGCAGTACTTC | CASSFPPGTGGYEQYF
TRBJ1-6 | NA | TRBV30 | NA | TGTGCCTGGAGTGTACGCCCCCCTACGGTTGAATCACCCCTCCACTTT | CAWSVRPPTVESPLHF
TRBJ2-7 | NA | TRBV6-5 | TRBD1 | TGTGCCAGCAGAGCGGACAGGGGGGTGGGCGAGCAGTACTTC | CASRADRGVGEQYF
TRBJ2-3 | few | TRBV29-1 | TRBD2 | TGCAGCCCCGGGGGGAGGTCTAGCACAGATACGCAGTATTTT | CSPGGRSSTDTQYF
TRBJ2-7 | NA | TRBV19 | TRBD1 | TGTGCCAGTAAGAGGGCAGGCCCGGGACAGGACTCCTACGAGCAGTACTTC | CASKRAGPGQDSYEQYF
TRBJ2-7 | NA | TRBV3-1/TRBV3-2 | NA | TGTGCCAGCAGCCAAGGTACTGGCGAGCAGTACTTC | CASSQGTGEQYF
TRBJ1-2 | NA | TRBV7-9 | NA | TGTGCCAGCAGCCCGAGCGGCGGGTTTGGCTACACCTTC | CASSPSGGFGYTF
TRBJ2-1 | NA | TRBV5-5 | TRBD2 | TGTGCCAGCAGCTTCCCCACCGGGACTAGCGGGGCGGATTCCTACAATGAGCAGTTCTTC | CASSFPTGTSGADSYNEQFF
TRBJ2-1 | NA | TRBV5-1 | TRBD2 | TGCGCCAGCAGCCTACGGACTAGCGGGGGGGCCAATGAGCAGTTCTTC | CASSLRTSGGANEQFF
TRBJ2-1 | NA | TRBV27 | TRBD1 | TGTGCCAGCTCCCCTAATCCCGGGACAGATCTAGTAAATGAGCAGTTCTTC | CASSPNPGTDLVNEQFF
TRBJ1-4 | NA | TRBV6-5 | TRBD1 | TGTGCCAGCAGTTACCCTCCCGGGACAGGTAATGAAAAACTGTTTTTT | CASSYPPGTGNEKLFF
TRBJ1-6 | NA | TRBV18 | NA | TGTGCCAGCTCATCTCAGGGGAGCTCCTATAATTCACCCCTCCACTTT | CASSSQGSSYNSPLHF
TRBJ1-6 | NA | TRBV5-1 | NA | TGCGCCAGCAGCTTGGAGCCAGGGCGGAATTCACCCCTCCACTTT | CASSLEPGRNSPLHF
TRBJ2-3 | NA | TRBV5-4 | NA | TGTGCCAGCAGCAGCCCCGGAGACAGAATCTCAGATACGCAGTATTTT | CASSSPGDRISDTQYF
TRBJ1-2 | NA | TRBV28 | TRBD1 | TGTGCCAGCAGGAGGGACAGGATGAACTATGGCTACACCTTC | CASRRDRMNYGYTF
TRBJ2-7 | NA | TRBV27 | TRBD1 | TGTGCCAGCAGAGGGGGCTTTACCTACGAGCAGTACTTC | CASRGGFTYEQYF
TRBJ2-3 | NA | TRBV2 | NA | TGTGCCAGCAGACAAGCGGGTTTGGCCCCAGATACGCAGTATTTT | CASRQAGLAPDTQYF
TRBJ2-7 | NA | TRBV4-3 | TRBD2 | TGCGCCAGCAGCCAAGAGAGCGGGGGGACCCCCTTCGAGCAGTACTTC | CASSQESGGTPFEQYF
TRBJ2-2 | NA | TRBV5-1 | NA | TGCGCCAGCAGGGGAGTGAACACCGGGGAGCTGTTTTTT | CASRGVNTGELFF
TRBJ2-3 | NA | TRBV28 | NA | TGTGCCAGCAGTCGGGGGAGACCGCAGTATTTT | CASSRGRPQYF
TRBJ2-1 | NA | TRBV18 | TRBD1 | TGTGCCAGCTCAACAACCGGGACAGGGTTAGGGAATGAGCAGTTCTTC | CASSTTGTGLGNEQFF
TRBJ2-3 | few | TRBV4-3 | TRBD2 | TGCGCCAGCAGCCAAGGGGGTGGTGCGGGGGGGCCGGCAGATACGCAGTATTTT | CASSQGGGAGGPADTQYF
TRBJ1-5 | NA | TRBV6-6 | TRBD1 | TGTGCCAGCATGTTACAGGGGAATAGCAATCAGCCCCAGCATTTT | CASMLQGNSNQPQHF
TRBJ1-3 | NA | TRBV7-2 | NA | TGTGCCAGCAGCTTTAGTAGCTCTGGAAACACCATATATTTT | CASSFSSSGNTIYF
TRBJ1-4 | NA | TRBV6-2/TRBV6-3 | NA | TGTGCCAGCAGTTACGAGGAAACGTCGAATGAAAAACTGTTTTTT | CASSYEETSNEKLFF